Each of the 28 T cell receptor beta chains below was sequenced from the same sample in a study of shared clonotypes between healthy human individuals. In the naive CD8 group, cells lacked CD45RO and were positively selected for CCR7, so terminally differentiated effector memory CD45RA+ cells were left out. Sequenced by immunoSEQ multiplex PCR; TCRdb stores in-frame clones only, minus some. The sample lists about 1,800,000 clones, 85% to 95% occurring once. Sequenced input: naive CD8+ T cells sorted from blood. These TCRs come from a man in his late teens or twenties in good health.

On this clone: The sample contains more than one DNA sequence encoding this CDR3. The CDR3 region is CASSQGPTSYEQYF. CDR3 nucleotides: TGCGCCAGCAGCCAGGGTCCTACCTCCTACGAGCAGTACTTC. The chain uses TRBV4-1 and TRBJ2-7; no clear D gene. V lost 3 bases to trimming and J lost 0 bases, with 9 bases between them. Germline V gene lookup returns CDR1 MGHRA and CDR2 YSYEKL. The CDR3 length is 14 residues.

The chain combines TRBV15 with TRBJ1-5; D may be TRBD1 (5 bases). This CDR3 is built from 13 residues. The germline V gene has CDR1 LNHNV and CDR2 YYDKDF (reference sequence). Trimming pared 1 base from V and 5 bases from J, leaving 6 bases between. The CDR3 DNA reads as TGTGCCACCAGCAGAGGAGGGGATCAGCCCCAGCATTTT. Translated: CATSRGGDQPQHF.

The sample holds a few counts of this clone. This chain uses TRBV28 with TRBJ1-2; D remains ambiguous. V was shortened by 8 bases and J by 3 bases, with 13 bases between the two germline ends. This CDR3 has 13 amino acids. Germline V lookup: CDR1 MDHEN, CDR2 SYDVKM. CDR3 sequence reads: CASRDSWDYGYTF. The CDR3, as DNA: TGTGCCAGCCGGGATTCGTGGGACTATGGCTACACCTTC.

The chain uses TRBV20-1 and TRBJ1-3, with D uncertain. V was shortened by 6 bases and J by 7 bases, with 10 bases between the two germline ends. Germline V lookup: CDR1 DFQATT, CDR2 SNEGSKA (reference sequence). There are 11 residues in the CDR3. The CDR3 nucleotides are TGCAGTGCCTTACCTTCTAACACCATATATTTT. It is translated as CSALPSNTIYF.

This rearrangement joins TRBV7-9 to TRBJ2-3; 11 nucleotides align to TRBD2. Trimming took 5 bases from V and 4 from J; bases not matched to a gene: 17. Germline CDR1 SEHNR, CDR2 FQNEAQ (reference sequence). The CDR3 has 19 residues. This chain's CDR3 is CASSLELAGALPLPDTQYF. For the CDR3, the DNA is TGTGCCAGCAGCCTGGAACTAGCGGGAGCCCTTCCCCTCCCAGATACGCAGTATTTT.

The chain couples TRBV5-8 to TRBJ2-7, with D possibly TRBD2 on 6 matching bases. The CDR3 covers 15 residues. Germline CDR1 and CDR2: SGHTS and YDEGEE. V was clipped by 0 bases and J by 1 base, with 11 bases between them. The CDR3 reads CASSLDLALSYEQYF. As DNA, the CDR3 is TGTGCCAGCAGCTTGGATCTAGCGCTTTCCTACGAGCAGTACTTC.

Only one count was recorded for this clone. The chain joins TRBV6-6 to TRBJ2-7, with 9 bases identical to TRBD1. This CDR3 is built from 14 residues. V shed 5 bases, J shed 6 bases, and the junction held 8 bases outside the gene matches. The germline gives CDR1 MNHNY, CDR2 SVGAGI (reference sequence). Here the CDR3 DNA reads TGTGCCAGCAGTCAAGGGACAGGGTGGGCCGAGCAGTACTTC. Its translation is CASSQGTGWAEQYF.

The chain joins TRBV5-4 to TRBJ2-5; 9 positions agree with TRBD2. This CDR3 is 15 amino acids long. Germline lookup yields CDR1 SGHNT and CDR2 YYREEE (reference sequence). Trimming at V came to 2 bases and at J to 5 bases, leaving 7 bases not matched to a gene. In DNA, the CDR3 is TGTGCCAGCAGCTTAGTAGCGGGAGCGATGGAGACCCAGTACTTC. This gives the protein CASSLVAGAMETQYF.

V gene TRBV27 combines with J gene TRBJ2-2; D gene ambiguous. There are 13 residues in the CDR3. Germline CDR1 reads MNHEY; CDR2 reads SMNVEV (reference sequence). The germline V and J ends were trimmed by 7 bases and 3 bases, with 9 bases remaining between them. CDR3 loop: CASIQRDTGELFF. The DNA for the CDR3 is TGTGCCAGCATCCAACGGGACACCGGGGAGCTGTTTTTT.

The chain uses TRBV27 and TRBJ2-1, with 7 nucleotides matching TRBD1. Germline CDR1 reads MNHEY; CDR2 reads SMNVEV (reference sequence). There are 14 residues in the CDR3. With 3 bases clipped from V and 6 bases from J, the junction kept 5 bases outside the gene matches. The CDR3 sequence is CASSFGTAGNEQFF. In DNA, the CDR3 is TGTGCCAGCAGTTTTGGGACAGCAGGCAATGAGCAGTTCTTC.

The genes are TRBV6-6 and TRBJ1-1, with 9 bases identical to TRBD1. Germline CDR1 MNHNY, CDR2 SVGAGI (reference sequence). CDR3 size: 15 residues. V lost 5 bases, J lost 1 base, and 5 bases stayed unmatched. The CDR3 coding sequence is TGTGCCAGCAGTAACCGGGACAGGGAGAACACTGAAGCTTTCTTT. Translation gives CASSNRDRENTEAFF.

J is TRBJ1-5 and V is TRBV7-2; D is unclear. V shed 5 bases and J shed 4 bases, with 9 bases lying between them. Germline V gene sequence: CDR1 SGHTA, CDR2 FQGNSA. CDR3 length equals 13 residues. The CDR3 DNA follows: TGTGCCAGCAGCAAATGGAGGAATCAGCCCCAGCATTTT. Its protein is CASSKWRNQPQHF. The full variable domain, rest sourced from reference TRBV7-2 and TRBJ1-5, is GAGVSQSPSNKVTEKGKDVELRCDPISGHTALYWYRQSLGQGLEFLIYFQGNSAPDKSGLPSDRFSAERTGGSVSTLTIQRTQQEDSAVYLCASSKWRNQPQHFGDGTRLSIL.

The CDR3 nucleotides read TGTGCCAGCAATGGAGGGCAGGAATCTGGAAACACCATATATTTT. It codes for CASNGGQESGNTIYF. This rearrangement joins TRBV2 to TRBJ1-3; no firm D call. Germline CDR1 SNHLY, CDR2 FYNNEI. This CDR3 contains 15 residues. V lost 7 bases, J lost 1 base, and 14 bases lay in between.

A single count supports this clone. Here the CDR3 DNA reads TGTGCCAGCAGTTTGGACAGGGCAGCTTATTACGAGCAGTACTTC. It specifies CASSLDRAAYYEQYF. The chain links TRBV6-1 to TRBJ2-7; 8 bases map to TRBD1. Germline V gene data show CDR1 as MNHNS and CDR2 as SASEGT. Trimming at V came to 5 bases and at J to 4 bases, leaving 10 bases not matched to a gene. The CDR3 is made up of 15 amino acids.

The genes are TRBV28 and TRBJ1-2, with 7 nucleotides matching TRBD1. V dropped 5 bases and J dropped 5; count of bases not matched to a gene: 11. Germline V gene lookup returns CDR1 MDHEN and CDR2 SYDVKM. The CDR3 is 15 amino acids. The CDR3 coding sequence is TGTGCCAGCAGTCCCCAGCCAAGACAGGGTTATGGCTACACCTTC. Translation: CASSPQPRQGYGYTF.

This clone has more than one count but fewer than ten. This chain links TRBV5-8 with TRBJ2-4; maybe TRBD1 (5 bases). This CDR3 has 13 residues. The ends were cut back, 4 bases at V and 5 bases at J, with 10 bases in the middle. Germline CDR1 is SGHTS and CDR2 is YDEGEE. CDR3 DNA: TGTGCCAGCAGCGTCGACAGTCAAAACATTCAGTACTTC. Translating it yields CASSVDSQNIQYF.

The chain joins TRBV2 to TRBJ2-7; D is unresolved. Trimming left V 4 bases short and J 3 bases short, with 13 bases between. The CDR3 has 14 amino acids. Per germline, CDR1 SNHLY and CDR2 FYNNEI. CDR3 nucleotide sequence: TGTGCCAGCAGTGTGGGGTACGGCGACTACGAGCAGTACTTC. As protein: CASSVGYGDYEQYF.

This chain uses TRBV7-9 with TRBJ2-7; D uncertain. This CDR3 region has 15 residues. Germline values: CDR1 SEHNR, CDR2 FQNEAQ (reference sequence). V lost 4 bases and J 3 bases, leaving 16 bases between the germline ends. Here the CDR3 reads CASSSYLRPSYEQYF. CDR3 in DNA: TGTGCCAGCAGCTCTTACCTTAGACCGAGCTACGAGCAGTACTTC.

The J gene is TRBJ2-7, the V gene TRBV19; 9 bases align to TRBD1. The ends lost 7 bases at V and 5 bases at J; junction bases unmatched: 6. CDR3 length equals 13 residues. Germline V CDR1 and CDR2: LNHDA, SQIVND (reference sequence). Written as DNA, the CDR3 is TGTGCCAGTAATTCGGGACAGGGAAACGAGCAGTACTTC. The encoded protein is CASNSGQGNEQYF.

The genes are TRBV4-3 and TRBJ2-1; 8 bases match TRBD2. The trim removed 0 bases at V and 0 bases at J, leaving 7 bases unmatched. Germline V lookup: CDR1 LGHNA, CDR2 YSLEER. The CDR3 runs to 18 residues. CDR3 nucleotides: TGCGCCAGCAGCCAAGAGGCGGTAGCGGGGAGCTCCTACAATGAGCAGTTCTTC. Translation gives CASSQEAVAGSSYNEQFF.

This clone was detected a few times. Other DNA sequences of this sample code for an identical CDR3. This chain links TRBV5-6 with TRBJ1-1, with D unclear. In germline, CDR1 is SGHDT, CDR2 YYEEEE. V lost 1 base and J 1 base, leaving 2 bases between the germline ends. CDR3 length: 12 residues. CDR3 bases: TGTGCCAGCAGCTTGTCGAACACTGAAGCTTTCTTT. It is translated as CASSLSNTEAFF.

The rearrangement joins TRBV6-1 to TRBJ2-7, with 11 bases lining up with TRBD1. V was clipped by 6 bases and J by 5 bases; unmatched bases: 6. From germline, CDR1 is MNHNS and CDR2 SASEGT. The length of the CDR3 is 14 residues. CDR3 protein: CASRGTGGKNEQYF. DNA of the CDR3: TGTGCCAGCAGGGGGACAGGGGGTAAGAACGAGCAGTACTTC.

This rearrangement joins TRBV5-8 to TRBJ2-1; TRBD2 matches 14 bases. Germline V CDR1 and CDR2: SGHTS, YDEGEE. V gave up 5 bases and J gave up 0 bases; unmatched junction bases: 7. The CDR3 runs 18 residues. CDR3 loop: CASRWGLAGASSYNEQFF. The CDR3, as DNA: TGTGCCAGCAGATGGGGACTAGCGGGAGCTAGCTCCTACAATGAGCAGTTCTTC.

The V gene is TRBV5-1, the J gene TRBJ1-1; maybe TRBD1 (5 bases). The CDR3 runs to 13 residues. CDR1 and CDR2 (germline): SGHRS, YFSETQ. V was pared by 0 bases and J by 11 bases, with 14 bases between. Here the CDR3 DNA reads TGCGCCAGCAGCTTGGAAGGCCAGGGCTGGGCTTTCTTT. It is translated as CASSLEGQGWAFF.

This clone was counted once. V gene TRBV19 combines with J gene TRBJ2-3, with 7 bases matching TRBD1. Trimming at V came to 4 bases and at J to 0 bases, leaving 4 bases not matched to a gene. The CDR3 is 15 residues long. Germline-derived CDR1 and CDR2 are LNHDA and SQIVND (reference sequence). Here the CDR3 DNA reads TGTGCCAGTAGTAGCGGACAGGCTAGCACAGATACGCAGTATTTT. The encoded protein is CASSSGQASTDTQYF.

The genes are TRBV6-6 and TRBJ1-4; TRBD1 might be the D (6 bases). V gave up 7 bases and J gave up 0 bases, with 9 bases separating them. The CDR3 loop spans 14 amino acids. Germline lookup yields CDR1 MNHNY and CDR2 SVGAGI (reference sequence). This CDR3 is CASTGQPTNEKLFF. The CDR3 nucleotides read TGTGCCAGCACGGGACAACCAACTAATGAAAAACTGTTTTTT.

This clone was detected only once. The chain uses TRBV7-2 and TRBJ2-7, with D unresolved. Trimming shortened V by 1 base and J by 1 base, and 8 bases separated the two germline ends. The CDR3 spans 14 residues. CDR1 is SGHTA, CDR2 FQGNSA, per germline. The CDR3 coding sequence is TGTGCCAGCAGCTTAGTGAGCTATTCCTACGAGCAGTACTTC. This codes for CASSLVSYSYEQYF.

This sequence joins TRBV10-2 and TRBJ2-7; possibly TRBD1 for D (6 bases). The V end lost 7 bases, the J end lost 6 bases, and 7 bases lay between the germline ends. The germline V gene has CDR1 WSHSY and CDR2 SAAADI. The CDR3 is made up of 10 amino acids. CDR3 nucleotides: TGCGCCAGCAAAGGGGGCGAGCAGTACTTC. Translating it yields CASKGGEQYF.